These T cell receptor beta chains were read from a single sample in a study of T cell responses to AZD1222 COVID-19 vaccine. TCRdb's table, derived via immunoSEQ multiplex PCR, lists solely in-frame clones and lacks some. The sample has 120,000 or so clones, 90% to 95% seen once; the top ten hold less than 6%. Source: peripheral blood, taken 28 days after the second AZD1222 dose. Receptor source: an adult who received the AZD1222 COVID-19 vaccine. Each CDR3 is given with its conserved first and last residue. The D gene is left open where the match is weak. Clone size is not always given. Where it is, it says once, few, many or a class for expanded clones.

. | TRBJ2-1 | TRBV14 | . | CASSQGRISYNEQFF | TGTGCCAGCAGCCAAGGGAGGATCTCCTACAATGAGCAGTTCTTC
. | TRBJ1-2 | TRBV12-3/TRBV12-4 | . | CASSFDINYGYTF | TGTGCCAGCAGTTTTGACATTAACTATGGCTACACCTTC
. | TRBJ1-1 | TRBV9 | . | CASSAIFHTEAFF | TGTGCCAGCAGCGCGATTTTTCACACTGAAGCTTTCTTT
. | TRBJ1-1 | TRBV3-1/TRBV3-2 | . | CASTPTRHAAEAFF | TGTGCCAGCACTCCAACCAGACACGCTGCTGAAGCTTTCTTT
. | TRBJ2-2 | TRBV14 | . | CASSQDTGSGELFF | TGTGCCAGCAGCCAAGATACGGGGTCCGGGGAGCTGTTTTTT
. | TRBJ2-7 | TRBV6-5 | TRBD2 | CASSLGTNYEQYF | TGTGCCAGCAGTCTCGGGACTAACTACGAGCAGTACTTC
. | TRBJ2-7 | TRBV7-9 | TRBD1 | CASSRADRGYEQYF | TGTGCCAGCAGTCGGGCTGACAGGGGCTACGAGCAGTACTTC
. | TRBJ2-3 | TRBV2 | . | CASSEAPGLETDTQYF | TGTGCCAGCAGTGAAGCGCCTGGGCTAGAAACGGATACGCAGTATTTT
. | TRBJ1-1 | TRBV7-2 | . | CASSSGRGSTEAFF | TGTGCCAGCAGCTCAGGGAGGGGGAGCACTGAAGCTTTCTTT
. | TRBJ1-2 | TRBV5-1 | TRBD1 | CASSLVGTVDYGYTF | TGCGCCAGCAGCTTGGTAGGGACAGTTGATTATGGCTACACCTTC
. | TRBJ2-4 | TRBV18 | TRBD1 | CASVRDRLQYF | TGTGCCAGCGTCAGGGACAGGCTACAGTACTTC
. | TRBJ1-1 | TRBV9 | . | CASSVGAWGTQTNTEAFF | TGTGCCAGCAGCGTAGGGGCGTGGGGTACCCAGACTAACACTGAAGCTTTCTTT
few | TRBJ2-1 | TRBV10-3 | TRBD1 | CAIRPGTELYNEQFF | TGTGCCATCCGACCGGGGACAGAGTTGTACAATGAGCAGTTCTTC
. | TRBJ1-1 | TRBV7-2 | . | CASSLSQNTEAFF | TGTGCCAGCAGCTTGTCACAGAACACTGAAGCTTTCTTT
. | TRBJ2-5 | TRBV3-1/TRBV3-2 | . | CASSQDQGRGETQYF | TGTGCCAGCAGCCAAGATCAGGGGAGGGGAGAGACCCAGTACTTC
once | TRBJ1-2 | TRBV6-5 | . | CASTLNRAKDYGYTF | TGTGCCAGCACCCTCAACAGGGCTAAGGACTATGGCTACACCTTC
. | TRBJ1-5 | TRBV6-5 | . | CASRSQGNQPQHF | TGTGCCAGCAGATCACAGGGCAATCAGCCCCAGCATTTT
. | TRBJ2-7 | TRBV4-2 | . | CASSSSAASGVQYF | TGTGCCAGCAGCTCCAGTGCCGCTTCTGGGGTGCAGTACTTC
. | TRBJ1-1 | TRBV27 | TRBD1 | CASSGTGAPRFEAFF | TGTGCCAGCAGTGGAACAGGGGCGCCTCGGTTTGAAGCTTTCTTT
. | TRBJ2-7 | TRBV4-3 | . | CASSQVLQAGLAYEQYF | TGCGCCAGCAGCCAAGTATTACAAGCGGGTCTAGCCTACGAGCAGTACTTC
. | TRBJ1-1 | TRBV10-3 | . | CAISENTEAFF | TGTGCCATCAGCGAGAACACTGAAGCTTTCTTT
. | TRBJ1-4 | TRBV6-6 | TRBD1 | CASSRQQGAGEKLFF | TGTGCCAGCAGCCGACAACAGGGGGCCGGGGAAAAACTGTTTTTT
. | TRBJ1-5 | TRBV6-2/TRBV6-3 | . | CASSYLLGQPQHF | TGTGCCAGCAGTTACTTGTTGGGACAACCCCAGCATTTT
. | TRBJ1-5 | TRBV10-3 | . | CAISSTGQPQHF | TGTGCCATCAGCAGCACTGGTCAGCCCCAGCATTTT